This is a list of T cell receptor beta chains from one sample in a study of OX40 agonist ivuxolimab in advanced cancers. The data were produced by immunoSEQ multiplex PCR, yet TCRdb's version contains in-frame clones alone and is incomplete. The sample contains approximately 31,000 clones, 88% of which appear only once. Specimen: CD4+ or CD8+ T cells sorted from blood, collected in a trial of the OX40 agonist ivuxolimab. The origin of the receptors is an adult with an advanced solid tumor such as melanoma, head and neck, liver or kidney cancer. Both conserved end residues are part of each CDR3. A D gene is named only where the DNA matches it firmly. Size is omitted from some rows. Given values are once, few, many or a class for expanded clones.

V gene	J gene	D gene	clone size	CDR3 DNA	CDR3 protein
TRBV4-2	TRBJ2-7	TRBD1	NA	TGTGCCAGCAGCCAAGAGGGACAGACAGGGGGCGCGTACGAGCAGTACTTC	CASSQEGQTGGAYEQYF
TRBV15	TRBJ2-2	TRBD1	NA	TGTGCCACCATTCCGGACAGGGGGTTTGGCGGGGAGCTGTTTTTT	CATIPDRGFGGELFF
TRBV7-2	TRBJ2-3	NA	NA	TGTGCCAGCCACGAAGCGGACACAGATACGCAGTATTTT	CASHEADTDTQYF
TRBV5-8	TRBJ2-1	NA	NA	TGTGCCAGCAGCTTGGGGGGGTCCTACAATGAGCAGTTCTTC	CASSLGGSYNEQFF
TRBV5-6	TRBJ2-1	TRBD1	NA	TGTGCCAGCAGCTCTCGCAGGGGGACCTCCTACAATGAGCAGTTCTTC	CASSSRRGTSYNEQFF
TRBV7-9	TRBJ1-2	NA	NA	TGTGCCAGCAGCTCTACCGACAGCTTCTATGGCTACACCTTC	CASSSTDSFYGYTF
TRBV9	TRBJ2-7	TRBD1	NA	TGTGCCAGCAGCGTAGGTACGGGACAGGGGTTCGAGCAGTACTTC	CASSVGTGQGFEQYF
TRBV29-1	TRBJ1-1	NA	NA	TGCAGCGTTGAAGATCTGGGCAGTAACACTGAAGCTTTCTTT	CSVEDLGSNTEAFF
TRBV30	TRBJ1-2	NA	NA	TGTGCCTGGAGTCCCGCCACGAGTGGGGTTGGCTACACCTTC	CAWSPATSGVGYTF
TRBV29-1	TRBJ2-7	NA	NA	TGCAGCGTTTATCAGGGGACCTCTGCCTACGAGCAGTACTTC	CSVYQGTSAYEQYF
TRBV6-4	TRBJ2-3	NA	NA	TGTGCCAGCAGTGGTTGGGAGAACACAGATACGCAGTATTTT	CASSGWENTDTQYF
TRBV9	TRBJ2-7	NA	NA	TGTGCCAGCAGCGTAGGGACACAGGGCGAGCAGTACTTC	CASSVGTQGEQYF
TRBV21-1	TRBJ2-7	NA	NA	TGTGCCAGCAGCAAGTCGGGGGACGGCCGATCCTACGAGCAGTACTTC	CASSKSGDGRSYEQYF
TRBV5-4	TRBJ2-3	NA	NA	TGTGCCAGCAGCCACGGACGAGGAACAGATACGCAGTATTTT	CASSHGRGTDTQYF
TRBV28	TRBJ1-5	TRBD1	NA	TGTGCCAGCAGTTTATACAGGGGGAGCAATCAGCCCCAGCATTTT	CASSLYRGSNQPQHF
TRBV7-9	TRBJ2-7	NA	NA	TGTGCCAGCAGTCCTACTATACCCAGCTCCTACGAGCAGTACTTC	CASSPTIPSSYEQYF
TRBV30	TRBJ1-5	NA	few	TGTGCCTGGAGAGACTCCTGGGGGAATCAGCCCCAGCATTTT	CAWRDSWGNQPQHF
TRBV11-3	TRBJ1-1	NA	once	TGTGCCAGCAGTTGGACGGATAACACTGAAGCTTTCTTT	CASSWTDNTEAFF
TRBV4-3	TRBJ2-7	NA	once	TGCGCCAGCAGCCACGACGGCCTATCCTACGGGCAGTACTTC	CASSHDGLSYGQYF
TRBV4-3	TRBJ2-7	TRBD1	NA	TGCGCCAGCAGCCAAGATCTAGGAACAGGGGCCTACGAGCAGTACTTC	CASSQDLGTGAYEQYF
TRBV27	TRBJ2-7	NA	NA	TGTGCCAGCAGTTTACAAGCCACCTACGAGCAGTACTTC	CASSLQATYEQYF
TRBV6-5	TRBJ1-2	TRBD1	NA	TGTGCCAGCAGTTGGGACAGGAACTATGGCTACACCTTC	CASSWDRNYGYTF
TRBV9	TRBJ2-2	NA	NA	TGTGCCAGCAGCCCGACTACAGGGGCGGGGGCCTCGGAGGAGCTGTTTTTT	CASSPTTGAGASEELFF
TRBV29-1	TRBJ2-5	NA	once	TGCAGCGTTGAAGATTGGGGGGCCTCAGAGACCCAGTACTTC	CSVEDWGASETQYF
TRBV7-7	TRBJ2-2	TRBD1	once	TGTGCCAGCAGCTCCGGGACAGGGGCGTCCGGGGAGCTGTTTTTT	CASSSGTGASGELFF
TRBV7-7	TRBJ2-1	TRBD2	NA	TGTGCCAGCAGCTTAGGACTAGCGGGGGAGGGTGAGCAGTTCTTC	CASSLGLAGEGEQFF
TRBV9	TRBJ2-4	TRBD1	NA	TGTGCCAGCAGCGCCGGGACAGGGGACATTCAGTACTTC	CASSAGTGDIQYF
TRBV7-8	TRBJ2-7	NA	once	TGTGCCAGCAGCTTAGCGGTGACACCCATTGAGCAGTACTTC	CASSLAVTPIEQYF
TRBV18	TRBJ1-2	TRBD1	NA	TGTGCCAGCTCATCAACCGGGACAGACTTTTATGGCTACACCTTC	CASSSTGTDFYGYTF
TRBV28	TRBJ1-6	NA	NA	TGTGCCAGCCGCCTGGACTGGGGTTCACCCCTCCACTTT	CASRLDWGSPLHF
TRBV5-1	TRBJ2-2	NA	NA	TGCGCCAGTAAGGAGAACACCGGGGAGCTGTTTTTT	CASKENTGELFF
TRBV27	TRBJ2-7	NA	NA	TGTGCCAGCAGTTTAACGTTGGGTTCCTACGAGCAGTACTTC	CASSLTLGSYEQYF
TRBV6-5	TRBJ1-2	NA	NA	TGTGCCAGCAGGGGAACGGGATTTAACTATGGCTACACCTTC	CASRGTGFNYGYTF
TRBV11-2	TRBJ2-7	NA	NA	TGTGCCAGCAGCCGAACAGGTCCGGTCTACGAGCAGTACTTC	CASSRTGPVYEQYF
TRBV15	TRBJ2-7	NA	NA	TGTGCCACCAGCAGTTTTAGCGACAGTGTCTCCTACGAGCAGTACTTC	CATSSFSDSVSYEQYF
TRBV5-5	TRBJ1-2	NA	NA	TGTGCCAGCAGCTTGGTCACGGATAATAACTATGGCTACACCTTC	CASSLVTDNNYGYTF
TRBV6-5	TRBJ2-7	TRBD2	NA	TGTGCCAGCAAACTAGCGGGGGGGCTGAACTACGAGCAGTACTTC	CASKLAGGLNYEQYF
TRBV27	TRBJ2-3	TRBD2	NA	TGTGCCAGCAGTTTATCTCCGGTCGGGGCGGGGGGAACTCAGGATACGCAGTATTTT	CASSLSPVGAGGTQDTQYF
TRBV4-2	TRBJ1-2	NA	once	TGTGCCAGCAGCCAAGATCCGGGGGATGGCTACACCTTC	CASSQDPGDGYTF
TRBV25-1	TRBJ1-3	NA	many	TGTGCCAGCAGGGCTTCTGGAAACACCATATATTTT	CASRASGNTIYF
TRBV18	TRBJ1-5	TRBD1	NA	TGTGCCAGCTCACTGTACGCAGGGACAGAAAACAATCAGCCCCAGCATTTT	CASSLYAGTENNQPQHF
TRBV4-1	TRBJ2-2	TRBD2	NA	TGCGCCAGCAGCCATTCCCGGGGGGAGACCGGGGAGCTGTTTTTT	CASSHSRGETGELFF
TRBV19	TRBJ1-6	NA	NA	TGTGCCAGTGGCCTGGCACCCCTCCACTTT	CASGLAPLHF
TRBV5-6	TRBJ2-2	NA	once	TGTGCCAGCAGCTCCGGTTGGACAGATAGGAACACCGGGGAGCTGTTTTTT	CASSSGWTDRNTGELFF
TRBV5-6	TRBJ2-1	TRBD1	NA	TGTGCCAGCGGGACAGGGTACCGATTTGAGCAGTTCTTC	CASGTGYRFEQFF
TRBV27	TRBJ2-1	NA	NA	TGTGCCAGCGGGTATTCGTACAATGAGCAGTTCTTC	CASGYSYNEQFF
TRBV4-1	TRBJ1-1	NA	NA	TGCGCCAGCAGCCAAGGACCAGGATTGAACACTGAAGCTTTCTTT	CASSQGPGLNTEAFF